This T cell receptor beta chain was captured in a study of blood T cell repertoires in COVID-19. Trimming took 3 bases from V and 4 from J; bases not matched to a gene: 6. The CDR3 extends over 15 amino acids. From germline, CDR1 is MNHNS and CDR2 SASEGT. Using immunoSEQ multiplex PCR, the repertoire was profiled, and TCRdb retains in-frame clones only, with some absent. This sample has about 300,000 clones, with approximately 88% found just once. Sequenced material: peripheral blood. The TCR sequence derives from a human donor with COVID-19, enrolled during active disease. The donor label of this sample is uncertain. The genes are TRBV6-1 and TRBJ1-2; 9 nucleotides align to TRBD1. CDR3 sequence reads: CASSERTGAPYGYTF. The CDR3 nucleotides are TGTGCCAGCAGTGAGAGGACAGGGGCTCCCTATGGCTACACCTTC.